The sequence of this T cell receptor beta chain was determined in a study of shared clonotypes between healthy human individuals. The method was immunoSEQ multiplex PCR; TCRdb's version includes in-frame clones alone and lacks a portion of them. The table has 1.5 million to 1.9 million clones, 95% to 99% seen once; the top ten hold roughly 0.45%. Every donor was a Caucasian adult from Nashville, Tennessee. V lost 6 bases, J lost 2 bases, and 13 bases lay in between. The germline gives CDR1 ENHRY, CDR2 SYGVKD. This CDR3 comprises 15 residues. This TCR derives from a man between 25 and 39 years old in good health. The chain joins TRBV10-3 to TRBJ2-2; weak D call: TRBD1 (5 bases). The sample was naive CD4+ T cells sorted from blood. Subset denoted: CD45RA+ positively selected. The CDR3 here is CAISARVGNTGELFF. The CDR3, as DNA: TGTGCCATCAGCGCCAGGGTGGGAAACACCGGGGAGCTGTTTTTT.